This entry lists 24 T cell receptor beta chains sequenced from one sample in a study of T cells in Graves' hyperthyroidism and ophthalmopathy. RNA transcripts were the template for amplifying TCR beta CDR3 regions. HTBI primers drove first-round RT-PCR of the TCR CDR3. TCRdb analysed the multiplex PCR reads with MiXCR anew, one entry per CDR3 protein. The sample holds 400,000 to 450,000 distinct CDR3 sequences, roughly 15% seen once. The sequencing input was blood. The source is a man between 18 and 35 years old with Graves' ophthalmopathy.

This clonotype was detected many times. The junction departs from the called germline gene at one end, perhaps through a read error. This chain connects TRBV5-1 to TRBJ2-3; D is ambiguous. The V gene's germline CDR1 is SGHRS and CDR2 YFSETQ. The CDR3 has 13 amino acids. CDR3: CASSLVGSDTQYF. The CDR3 nucleotides read TGTGCCAGCAGCTTAGTGGGGTCAGATACGCAGTATTTT.

Many counts were recorded for this clonotype. The V call is TRBV2, the J call TRBJ1-2; D may be TRBD1 (6 bases). Looked up from germline, CDR1 is SNHLY and CDR2 is FYNNEI. V dropped 7 bases and J dropped 8 bases, with 23 bases sitting between them. The CDR3 contains 15 residues. CDR3 sequence reads: CASISERDIFHGYTF. CDR3 coding DNA: TGTGCCAGCATCTCGGAAAGGGACATCTTTCACGGCTACACCTTC. The whole variable domain, filled in from reference TRBV2 and TRBJ1-2, reads EPEVTQTPSHQVTQMGQEVILRCVPISNHLYFYWYRQILGQKVEFLVSFYNNEISEKSEIFDDQFSVERPDGSNFTLKIRSTKLEDSAMYFCASISERDIFHGYTFGSGTRLTVV.

The rearrangement uses TRBV19 and TRBJ1-2; D call uncertain. The CDR3 consists of 14 residues. CDR1 and CDR2 (germline): LNHDA, SQIVND (reference sequence). The V and J ends lost 7 bases and 4 bases respectively, with 16 bases between them. Here the CDR3 reads CASKGDLSGYGYTF. The CDR3 bases are TGTGCCAGTAAAGGCGACCTGAGCGGCTATGGCTACACCTTC.

This clonotype came up many times. The CDR3 loop reads CASSLSGWGPGYSPLHF. CDR3 DNA: TGTGCCAGCAGCCTTTCCGGGTGGGGACCAGGCTATTCACCCCTCCACTTT. The chain employs TRBV13 and TRBJ1-6; possibly TRBD1 for D (5 bases). CDR3 length: 17 residues. The V end lost 5 bases, the J end lost 8 bases, and 22 bases lay between the germline ends. Germline V lookup: CDR1 PRHDT, CDR2 FYEKMQ (reference sequence).

The V and J genes are TRBV15 and TRBJ2-4; D is unclear. The V end was cut by 6 bases, the J end by 1 base, with 16 bases between. Germline assignment: CDR1 LNHNV and CDR2 YYDKDF (reference sequence). The CDR3 totals 16 residues. CDR3 nucleotides: TGTGCCACCAGGACTTTGGAAGGTGCGGCCAAAAACATTCAGTACTTC. Protein: CATRTLEGAAKNIQYF.

This clonotype was counted at least ten times. The chain couples TRBV10-1 to TRBJ2-7; D not certain. CDR1 and CDR2 from the germline V gene are WNHNN and SYGVQD (reference sequence). The CDR3 length is 14 residues. V lost 0 bases to trimming and J lost 6 bases, with 12 bases between them. This CDR3 is CASSESSGPGEQYF. CDR3 nucleotide sequence: TGCGCCAGCAGTGAGTCGTCGGGCCCAGGCGAGCAGTACTTC.

This clonotype was found many times. The V and J genes are TRBV6-1 and TRBJ2-1, with TRBD2 identical over 10 bases. V lost 6 bases to trimming and J lost 4 bases; unmatched junction nucleotides: 6. The CDR3 has 15 amino acids. Germline assignment: CDR1 MNHNS and CDR2 SASEGT. This chain's CDR3 is CASRLTSGLYNEQFF. CDR3 DNA sequence: TGTGCCAGCAGACTGACTAGCGGGTTGTACAATGAGCAGTTCTTC.

This clonotype appeared many times. V is TRBV5-1 and J is TRBJ1-4; possibly TRBD1 for D (5 bases). The CDR3 consists of 16 residues. CDR1 and CDR2 (germline): SGHRS, YFSETQ. Trimming removed 4 bases at V and 0 bases at J, with 13 bases between. CDR3 in DNA: TGCGCCAGCAGCGACGGGACTTTATCAACTAATGAAAAACTGTTTTTT. Its protein is CASSDGTLSTNEKLFF.

This clonotype was seen repeatedly, ten times or more. The chain joins TRBV12-3 or TRBV12-4 to TRBJ2-1; 7 bases line up with TRBD2. Unmatched junction bases numbered 7, after V lost 0 bases and J lost 2 bases. This CDR3 is built from 17 residues. The CDR3 here is CASSLASLADTYNEQFF. The CDR3 DNA reads as TGTGCCAGCAGTTTAGCGTCCCTAGCGGATACCTACAATGAGCAGTTCTTC.

About this clonotype: Just one base apart from a much larger clone, this may be a read error. The chain has TRBV12-3 or TRBV12-4 and TRBJ1-1; TRBD1 agrees at 9 bases. J was trimmed by 5 bases and V by 4 bases; bases with no gene match: 5. The CDR3 is made up of 14 amino acids. The CDR3 region is CASSSPGQGTEAFF. CDR3 bases: TGTGCCAGCAGTTCCCCGGGACAGGGTACTGAAGCTTTCTTT.

This clonotype was recorded at least ten times. V is TRBV27 and J is TRBJ1-5; the match to TRBD1 covers 9 bases. Trimming removed 5 bases from V and 4 bases from J; junction bases left unmatched: 9. Germline V gene sequence: CDR1 MNHEY, CDR2 SMNVEV (reference sequence). This CDR3 spans 16 amino acids. CDR3 in DNA: TGTGCCAGCAGTAAACAGGGGGCAGGTTTTAATCAGCCCCAGCATTTT. Protein sequence: CASSKQGAGFNQPQHF.

The chain is built from TRBV2 and TRBJ2-5; 10 bases align to TRBD2. J was trimmed by 0 bases and V by 1 base; bases with no gene match: 2. Germline lookup yields CDR1 SNHLY and CDR2 FYNNEI. The CDR3 loop spans 16 amino acids. CDR3 protein: CASSEGTSGNQETQYF. For the CDR3, the DNA is TGTGCCAGCAGTGAAGGTACTAGCGGGAACCAAGAGACCCAGTACTTC. Based on the CDR3 plus reference TRBV2 and TRBJ2-5, the full variable domain is EPEVTQTPSHQVTQMGQEVILRCVPISNHLYFYWYRQILGQKVEFLVSFYNNEISEKSEIFDDQFSVERPDGSNFTLKIRSTKLEDSAMYFCASSEGTSGNQETQYFGPGTRLLVL.

There are a few counts of this clonotype. The chain has TRBV4-1 and TRBJ1-3; D gene unclear. CDR3 length equals 13 residues. Germline V lookup: CDR1 MGHRA, CDR2 YSYEKL. V was shortened by 2 bases and J by 7 bases, with 9 bases between the two germline ends. CDR3 nucleotide sequence: TGCGCCAGCAGCCAATTGGGAGTCAACACCATATATTTT. It codes for CASSQLGVNTIYF.

This clonotype was seen at least ten times. The rearrangement links TRBV27 to TRBJ2-3; 10 bases align to TRBD2. This CDR3 contains 13 residues. CDR1 and CDR2 (germline): MNHEY, SMNVEV (reference sequence). Trimming cost V 3 bases and J 8 bases; bases outside gene matches: 2. The DNA for the CDR3 is TGTGCCAGCAGTTTGGGGACTAGCGCTACGCAGTATTTT. Translation gives CASSLGTSATQYF.

This clonotype was observed many times. This chain links TRBV29-1 with TRBJ2-3; possible D gene TRBD1, 5 bases. The CDR3 sequence is 13 residues long. Trimming removed 4 bases at V and 3 bases at J, with 11 bases between. Germline CDR1 and CDR2: SQVTM and ANQGSEA. The chain's CDR3 is CSVGGRVTDTQYF. The CDR3 bases are TGCAGCGTTGGAGGCAGGGTGACAGATACGCAGTATTTT.

This chain connects TRBV19 to TRBJ2-1; 12 nucleotides line up with TRBD2. From germline, CDR1 is LNHDA and CDR2 SQIVND (reference sequence). J was trimmed by 10 bases and V by 8 bases; bases with no gene match: 3. This CDR3 is built from 12 residues. Written as DNA, the CDR3 is TGTGCCAGTCATGGACTAGCGGGAGAGCAGTTCTTC. Translation gives CASHGLAGEQFF.

This clonotype was counted many times. The chain carries TRBV5-1 and TRBJ2-7; the match to TRBD1 covers 7 bases. The CDR3 has 14 amino acids. The germline V gene has CDR1 SGHRS and CDR2 YFSETQ. V shed 6 bases, J shed 3 bases, and the junction held 9 bases outside the gene matches. CDR3 amino acids: CASKPGQTFYEQYF. The CDR3 DNA reads TGCGCCAGCAAACCGGGACAGACCTTCTACGAGCAGTACTTC. The full variable domain, rest sourced from reference TRBV5-1 and TRBJ2-7, is KAGVTQTPRYLIKTRGQQVTLSCSPISGHRSVSWYQQTPGQGLQFLFEYFSETQRNKGNFPGRFSGRQFSNSRSEMNVSTLELGDSALYLCASKPGQTFYEQYFGPGTRLTVT.

At least ten counts were recorded for this clonotype. The V gene is TRBV9, the J gene TRBJ2-7, with D perhaps TRBD2 (5 bases). This CDR3 spans 14 amino acids. Trimming left V 4 bases short and J 1 base short, with 12 bases between. In germline, CDR1 is SGDLS, CDR2 YYNGEE. CDR3 protein: CASSLMAGSYEQYF. As DNA, the CDR3 is TGTGCCAGCAGCCTAATGGCGGGTTCCTACGAGCAGTACTTC.

This chain uses TRBV15 with TRBJ1-3; tentatively, D is TRBD1 (5 bases). The germline CDR1 and CDR2 sequences are LNHNV and YYDKDF (reference sequence). Trimming pared 0 bases from V and 4 bases from J, leaving 19 bases between. This CDR3 contains 18 residues. DNA of the CDR3: TGTGCCACCAGCAGAGATCGGGGGGTAGTAGGCTCCGGAAACACCATATATTTT. Protein sequence: CATSRDRGVVGSGNTIYF.

Remarks on this clonotype: A read error may be the cause here, since a much bigger clone is one base away. The chain couples TRBV11-2 to TRBJ2-3, with 7 bases matching TRBD1. V shed 5 bases, J shed 4 bases, and the junction held 15 bases outside the gene matches. Germline V gene lookup returns CDR1 SGHAT and CDR2 FQNNGV. The CDR3 is 17 amino acids. This CDR3 reads CASSPVALEGAPDTQYF. The CDR3 DNA reads as TGTGCCAGCAGCCCGGTGGCCCTAGAGGGGGCCCCAGATACGCAGTATTTT.

There are many counts of this clonotype. This rearrangement joins TRBV27 to TRBJ1-1, with D uncertain. Trimming cost V 3 bases and J 7 bases, with 12 bases left between them. CDR1 and CDR2 (germline): MNHEY, SMNVEV (reference sequence). CDR3 size: 13 residues. Written as DNA, the CDR3 is TGTGCCAGCAGTTTTATGACACGCGGTGAAGCTTTCTTT. It translates to CASSFMTRGEAFF.

The chain uses TRBV12-3 or TRBV12-4 and TRBJ2-1; maybe TRBD1 (5 bases). The ends were cut back, 2 bases at V and 15 bases at J, with 14 bases in the middle. The length of the CDR3 is 12 residues. The DNA of the CDR3 is TGTGCCAGCAGTTTACAGGGCTCGGATGCGTTCTTC. As protein: CASSLQGSDAFF.

V is TRBV19 and J is TRBJ2-5; 7 nucleotides align to TRBD1. Losses at the gene ends were 7 bases for V and 2 bases for J; bases not matched to a gene: 7. The CDR3 consists of 14 residues. Germline-derived CDR1 and CDR2 are LNHDA and SQIVND (reference sequence). CDR3: CASNQQGSQETQYF. The DNA of the CDR3 is TGTGCCAGTAACCAACAGGGGTCGCAAGAGACCCAGTACTTC.

Ten or more counts support this clonotype. The V gene is TRBV5-5, the J gene TRBJ1-1; TRBD1 aligns across 8 bases. Germline V lookup: CDR1 SGHKS, CDR2 YYEKEE (reference sequence). The CDR3 is 12 amino acids. V shed 5 bases, J shed 8 bases, and the junction held 5 bases outside the gene matches. The CDR3 sequence: CASRAGGLEAFF. CDR3 in DNA: TGTGCCAGCAGAGCAGGGGGCCTAGAAGCTTTCTTT. The full variable domain, with the rest looked up from reference TRBV5-5 and TRBJ1-1, is DAGVTQSPTHLIKTRGQQVTLRCSPISGHKSVSWYQQVLGQGPQFIFQYYEKEERGRGNFPDRFSARQFPNYSSELNVNALLLGDSALYLCASRAGGLEAFFGQGTRLTVV.